The 9 T cell receptor beta chains in this list originate from one sample, sequenced in a study of vaccination and CD4 T cells after COVID-19. For these receptors, no antigen is known. Time point specified: late sampling 161 to 241 days after vaccination in a few convalescent patients. Specified treatment: roughly 10-day PBMC culture with coronavirus spike peptide pools or control peptides (ViraFEST assay). CD4+ T cells that had been cultured provided DNA sequenced with the Oncomine TCR Beta short-read assay. TCRdb ran MiXCR on the PCR reads and lists one entry per CDR3 protein. The sample includes about 18,000 distinct CDR3 sequences, about 51% of them seen just once. The input for sequencing was CD4+ T cells from blood, cultured in vitro, taken about 7 months after SARS-CoV-2 vaccination. Receptors originate from a human donor who had recovered from COVID-19.

The chain is built from TRBV6-1 and TRBJ2-3, with TRBD1 identical over 9 bases. This CDR3 comprises 15 residues. The V gene's germline CDR1 is MNHNS and CDR2 SASEGT. J lost 1 base, V lost 6 bases, and 5 bases had no gene match. The CDR3 sequence: CASRAGTGRTDTQYF. As DNA, the CDR3 is TGTGCCAGCAGGGCCGGGACAGGGCGCACAGATACGCAGTATTTT.

The chain combines TRBV20-1 with TRBJ1-2; no definite D call. The V end lost 1 base, the J end lost 4 bases, and 10 bases lay between the germline ends. Germline values: CDR1 DFQATT, CDR2 SNEGSKA (reference sequence). This CDR3 comprises 13 residues. This CDR3 reads CSARADLSYGYTF. The CDR3 DNA reads as TGCAGTGCTAGAGCCGACCTTTCCTATGGCTACACCTTC.

This rearrangement joins TRBV10-3 to TRBJ1-6, with D possibly matching TRBD1 (6 bases). Germline assignment: CDR1 ENHRY and CDR2 SYGVKD. V lost 7 bases, J lost 10 bases, and 20 bases lay in between. This CDR3 comprises 15 residues. The CDR3 nucleotides are TGTGCCATCACCTCAGGTGCCCAGGGGAAATCACCCCTCCACTTT. It encodes CAITSGAQGKSPLHF.

The J gene is TRBJ2-5, the V gene TRBV25-1; possibly TRBD2 for D (6 bases). V was cut by 4 bases and J by 1 base, with 13 bases left in between. The CDR3 consists of 15 residues. The germline V gene encodes CDR1 MGHDK and CDR2 SYGVNS. The CDR3 region is CASSAWRGLQETQYF. The CDR3, as DNA: TGTGCCAGCAGTGCGTGGCGGGGCCTCCAAGAGACCCAGTACTTC.

This chain's CDR3 is CASSFVADLETQYF. The CDR3 bases are TGTGCCAGCAGTTTTGTGGCAGACTTAGAGACCCAGTACTTC. The chain is built from TRBV27 and TRBJ2-5; no clear D gene. There are 14 residues in the CDR3. The ends were cut back, 3 bases at V and 4 bases at J, with 12 bases in the middle. Germline V gene lookup returns CDR1 MNHEY and CDR2 SMNVEV (reference sequence).

The chain links TRBV28 to TRBJ2-3, with 9 bases lining up with TRBD1. The germline V gene encodes CDR1 MDHEN and CDR2 SYDVKM. The CDR3 consists of 15 residues. Germline trimming cut 3 bases from V and 10 bases from J; bases unmatched to any gene: 11. CDR3 sequence: CASSFRTGALVPQYF. As DNA, the CDR3 is TGTGCCAGCAGTTTCCGGACAGGGGCCCTCGTGCCGCAGTATTTT.

The chain joins TRBV5-6 to TRBJ1-2; no firm D call. Germline CDR1 is SGHDT and CDR2 is YYEEEE. V lost 4 bases and J lost 5, with 9 bases in between. This CDR3 is 12 amino acids long. In DNA form, the CDR3 reads TGTGCCAGCAGCCGAGGATTATATGGCTACACCTTC. Translated: CASSRGLYGYTF.

This clonotype was seen more than once but under ten times. This chain links TRBV6-2 or TRBV6-3 with TRBJ1-1; 8 bases line up with TRBD1. The CDR3 length is 16 residues. The V segment lost 2 bases and the J segment 4 bases; nucleotides outside the gene matches: 9. Germline CDR1 MNHEY, CDR2 SVGEGT. CDR3 DNA: TGTGCCAGCAGTTACCGTCGGACAGGGAGGGGCACTGAAGCTTTCTTT. Amino acids: CASSYRRTGRGTEAFF.

The J gene is TRBJ2-7, the V gene TRBV2; TRBD1 might be the D (6 bases). The CDR3 extends over 17 amino acids. The germline CDR1 and CDR2 sequences are SNHLY and FYNNEI. V was cut by 6 bases and J by 9 bases, with 30 bases left in between. The CDR3 spells CASSPELDRLRLSGQYF. The CDR3 DNA is TGTGCCAGCAGCCCAGAGTTAGACAGGCTCCGTCTTTCAGGGCAGTACTTC.